This entry describes one TCR beta chain. Its antigen remains unknown. The immunoSEQ assay was v3.0, run at survey level. Assay: immunoSEQ multiplex PCR; the TCRdb copy retains only in-frame clones and omits some. This sample carries some 33,000 clones, approximately 80% of them seen once, and the ten largest clones take roughly 6.1%. These data are taken from a study of long-term antiretroviral therapy in people with HIV. Overall study findings and caveats: Despite increasing after ART, diversity remained lower than that of transplant donor controls.

This CDR3 is 15 amino acids long. V lost 6 bases and J lost 4, with 18 bases in between. CDR1 is SGHRS and CDR2 is YFSETQ in the germline V gene. The receptor was isolated from a man aged 18 to 29 with HIV. The rearrangement uses TRBV5-1 and TRBJ2-3; D is possibly TRBD2 (5 bases). Specimen: unsorted PBMCs, collected 0.6 years after starting antiretroviral therapy. The CDR3 nucleotides read TGCGCCAGCACGGGGTCTAGTCCCCTTTCAGATACGCAGTATTTT. This translates into CASTGSSPLSDTQYF.